This T cell receptor beta chain was recovered during a study of shared clonotypes between healthy human individuals. V lost 4 bases to trimming and J lost 4 bases, with 22 bases between them. Germline V gene sequence: CDR1 SGHAT, CDR2 FQNNGV. The CDR3 contains 17 residues. Some clones are missing from TCRdb's copy, which holds only in-frame ones; the method was immunoSEQ multiplex PCR. This table holds 950,000 to 1,300,000 clones, approximately 68% found once. V is TRBV11-2 and J is TRBJ1-2; D call uncertain. The sample consisted of memory CD4+ T cells sorted from blood. The subset was: CD45RA-negative fraction. This receptor was identified in a man in his late teens or twenties in good health. As DNA, the CDR3 is TGTGCCAGCAGCTCGTTACGGACTTACCCGGCGGGCTATGGCTACACCTTC. Translated: CASSSLRTYPAGYGYTF.